This T cell receptor beta chain comes out of a study of blood T cell repertoires in COVID-19. Study at large: The study drew acute and convalescent COVID-19 samples from the United States, Italy and Spain. In each case, the material was cDNA or gDNA derived from T cells, B-cell-depleted T cells, or PBMCs.

With 5 bases clipped from V and 7 bases from J, the junction kept 9 bases outside the gene matches. The CDR3 has 16 amino acids. Per the germline V gene, CDR1 is MNHEY and CDR2 is SVGEGT. The table lists this clone with a count of one. Authors' analysis steps: The assay estimated nucleated cells by amplifying reference gene primers. Generated by immunoSEQ multiplex PCR, the TCRdb table keeps only in-frame clones and is missing some. The DNA was the basis for D and trimming; V, J and clone size are from that table. The sample holds fewer than 350,000 clones; approximately 85% are singletons and the top ten take more than 7.5%.

The TCR comes from a man younger than 35 with active or convalescent COVID-19. The sample taken for sequencing was peripheral blood. The genes are TRBV6-2 or TRBV6-3 and TRBJ1-4; 11 bases line up with TRBD1. CDR3 sequence reads: CASSTNAGTGGEKLFF. DNA of the CDR3: TGTGCCAGCAGTACCAACGCCGGGACAGGGGGTGAAAAACTGTTTTTT.